Listed below are T cell receptor beta chains from one sample, sequenced in a study of blood T cell repertoires in COVID-19. Data came from immunoSEQ multiplex PCR; TCRdb stores just in-frame clones and leaves some out. The sample yields under 250,000 clones, more than 70% seen once. Material: peripheral blood. All receptors derive from an elderly woman with acute or convalescent COVID-19. The CDR3 runs from the conserved cysteine through the conserved F or W. D genes are given only for firm matches. The size of a clone is reported for some rows only, either as once, few or many, or as a class for expanded clones.

TRBJ1-5 . . TRBV4-2 CASSQVLTPTTYNQPQHF TGTGCCAGCAGCCAAGTCCTGACACCGACCACCTACAATCAGCCCCAGCATTTT
TRBJ2-5 TRBD2 . TRBV9 CASSVATSGGAREETQYF TGTGCCAGCAGCGTAGCGACTAGCGGGGGGGCGAGGGAAGAGACCCAGTACTTC
TRBJ1-2 TRBD1 . TRBV12-3/TRBV12-4 CASSAGQGHGYTF TGTGCCAGCAGCGCAGGACAGGGGCATGGCTACACCTTC
TRBJ1-2 TRBD1 . TRBV24-1 CATGAGTDRHGYTF TGTGCCACCGGGGCCGGGACAGATCGCCATGGCTACACCTTC
TRBJ2-1 TRBD1 . TRBV4-1 CASSQGEIGGWNEQFF TGCGCCAGCAGCCAAGGGGAAATAGGGGGCTGGAATGAGCAGTTCTTC
TRBJ1-1 . . TRBV7-2 CASTPGTSFGEAFF TGTGCCAGCACCCCAGGCACTTCTTTTGGCGAAGCTTTCTTT
TRBJ1-2 TRBD1 . TRBV19 CASSHPMGQSIYGYTF TGTGCCAGTAGTCACCCGATGGGACAGTCGATCTATGGCTACACCTTC
TRBJ2-7 TRBD2 once TRBV30 CAWSKGLAGAYEQYF TGTGCCTGGAGTAAGGGGCTAGCGGGGGCGTACGAGCAGTACTTC
TRBJ2-1 . once TRBV10-3 CAIRDNLPYNEQFF TGTGCCATCAGGGACAACTTACCCTACAATGAGCAGTTCTTC
TRBJ2-6 TRBD2 once TRBV7-2 CASSRGGRSSGANVLTF TGTGCCAGCAGCCGCGGGGGTCGATCCTCTGGGGCCAACGTCCTGACTTTC
TRBJ1-3 . once TRBV9 CASGSGGFSGNTIYF TGTGCCAGTGGTTCCGGGGGGTTCTCTGGAAACACCATATATTTT
TRBJ1-1 TRBD1 once TRBV9 CASSVAGQGTNTEAFF TGTGCCAGCAGCGTAGCAGGACAGGGTACGAACACTGAAGCTTTCTTT
TRBJ1-5 TRBD1 once TRBV28 CASSLGDSRTEF TGTGCCAGCAGTTTAGGGGACAGCAGGACTGAATTT
TRBJ2-7 . . TRBV15 CATSRDPDLSSYEQYF TGTGCCACCAGCAGAGACCCCGACTTGAGCTCCTACGAGCAGTACTTC
TRBJ2-5 TRBD2 . TRBV3-1/TRBV3-2 CASSQVLRGGRWRETQYF TGTGCCAGCAGCCAAGTGCTGCGGGGGGGCCGTTGGAGGGAGACCCAGTACTTC
TRBJ1-1 . few TRBV11-3 CASSLTRGYAAFF TGTGCCAGCAGCCTTACTCGGGGGTACGCAGCTTTCTTT
TRBJ2-1 . . TRBV4-1 CASSQDMAGWSSYNEQFF TGCGCCAGCAGCCAAGATATGGCGGGGTGGAGCTCCTACAATGAGCAGTTCTTC
TRBJ2-7 . few TRBV6-1 CASSEGATGSYEQYF TGTGCCAGCAGTGAAGGGGCGACAGGCTCCTACGAGCAGTACTTC
TRBJ2-7 . . TRBV3-1/TRBV3-2 CASSQGLRGPYEQYF TGTGCCAGCAGCCAAGGGCTTAGGGGCCCCTACGAGCAGTACTTC